This T cell receptor beta chain was sequenced in a study of blood T cell repertoires in COVID-19. Across the study: Donors in the United States, Italy and Spain gave samples during acute or convalescent COVID-19.

In the authors' methods: Quantification of nucleated cells was approximated via reference gene primer amplification. TCRdb keeps only in-frame clones here, not all; method: immunoSEQ multiplex PCR. V and J calls and clone size are copied from that table; D and trimming were computed from the DNA. The sample records about 180,000 clones, 85% to 90% being singletons. The table lists this clone with a count of one. The CDR3 covers 15 residues. The trim removed 5 bases at V and 0 bases at J, leaving 4 bases unmatched. Germline CDR1 is SEHNR and CDR2 is FQNEAQ (reference sequence). The material sequenced was peripheral blood. The chain links TRBV7-9 to TRBJ2-7, with 10 bases fitting TRBD2. This sequence was found in a woman aged 25 to 39 with active or convalescent COVID-19. CDR3 in amino acids: CASSLTSGPSYEQYF. CDR3 nucleotide sequence: TGTGCCAGCAGCCTGACTAGCGGGCCCTCCTACGAGCAGTACTTC.